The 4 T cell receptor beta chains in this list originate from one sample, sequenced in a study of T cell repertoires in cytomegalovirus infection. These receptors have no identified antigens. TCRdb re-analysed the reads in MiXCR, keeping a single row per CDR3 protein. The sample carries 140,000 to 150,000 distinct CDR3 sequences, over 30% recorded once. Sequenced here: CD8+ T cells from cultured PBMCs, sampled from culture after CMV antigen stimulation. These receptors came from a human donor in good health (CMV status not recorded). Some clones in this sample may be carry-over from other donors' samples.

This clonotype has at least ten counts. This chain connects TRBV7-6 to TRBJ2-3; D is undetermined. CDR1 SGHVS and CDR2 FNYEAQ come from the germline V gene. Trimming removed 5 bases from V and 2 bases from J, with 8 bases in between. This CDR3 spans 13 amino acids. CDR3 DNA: TGTGCCAGCAGCCTTACTAACACAGATACGCAGTATTTT. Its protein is CASSLTNTDTQYF.

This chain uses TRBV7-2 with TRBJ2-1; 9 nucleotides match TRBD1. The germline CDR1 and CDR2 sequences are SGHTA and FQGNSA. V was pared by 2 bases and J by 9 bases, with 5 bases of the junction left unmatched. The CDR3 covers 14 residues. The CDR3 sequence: CASSLIQGASEQFF. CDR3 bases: TGTGCCAGCAGCTTAATACAGGGGGCTAGTGAGCAGTTCTTC.

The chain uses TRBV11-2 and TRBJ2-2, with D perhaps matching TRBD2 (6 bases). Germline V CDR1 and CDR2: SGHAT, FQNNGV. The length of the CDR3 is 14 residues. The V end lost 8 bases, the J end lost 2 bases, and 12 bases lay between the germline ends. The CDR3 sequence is CASRSGANTGELFF. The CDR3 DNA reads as TGTGCCAGCCGTAGCGGAGCCAACACCGGGGAGCTGTTTTTT.

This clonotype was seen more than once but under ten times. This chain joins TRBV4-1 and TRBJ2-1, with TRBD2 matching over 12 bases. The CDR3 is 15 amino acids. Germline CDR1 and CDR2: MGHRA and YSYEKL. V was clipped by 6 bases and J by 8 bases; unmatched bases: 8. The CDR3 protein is CASRYSSGGAYEQFF. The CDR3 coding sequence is TGCGCCAGCAGATACTCTAGCGGGGGGGCCTATGAGCAGTTCTTC.